Reported below is one T cell receptor beta chain. The target antigen is unknown. Per the germline V gene, CDR1 is LNHDA and CDR2 is SQIVND (reference sequence). V was clipped by 5 bases and J by 5 bases, with 13 bases between them. CDR3 length equals 13 residues. Investigators excluded patients with uncontrolled infection, other autoimmune disease, pregnancy or lactation. RNA transcripts served as the template for amplifying TCR beta CDR3 regions. HTBI primers drove first-round RT-PCR of the TCR CDR3. TCRdb reprocessed the multiplex PCR reads via MiXCR and lists one record per CDR3 protein. The sample includes 50,000 to 55,000 distinct CDR3 sequences, roughly half of them seen just once. This entry is derived from a study of T cells in Graves' hyperthyroidism and ophthalmopathy. Overall study findings and caveats: It was a median approximately 6.9 months before onset that the model predicted ophthalmopathy. Most thyroid clonotypes with frequency above 0.001 were detected in blood. A model of 13 V-J features distinguished ophthalmopathy from stable hyperthyroidism.

This clonotype was sampled from a woman aged 45-65 years with Graves' ophthalmopathy. V is TRBV19 and J is TRBJ2-7; no reliable D call. Input material: blood. CDR3 in amino acids: CASSRARVDEQYF. CDR3 sequence (DNA): TGTGCCAGTAGTCGGGCCCGGGTCGACGAGCAGTACTTC.